Below, 18 T cell receptor beta chains from the same sample are listed, as sequenced in a study of blood T cells in healthy people across ages. It was with a sample-barcoded 5' primer and a J-beta primer mix that a second PCR of about 7 to 12 cycles was run. TCRdb re-called the 5' RACE reads with MiXCR, one entry per CDR3 protein. The table lists approximately 1.5 million distinct CDR3 sequences, 34% of them singletons. Input material: blood. The receptors originated from a woman aged 25-40 years in good health.

The chain links TRBV7-9 to TRBJ1-6; D ambiguous. Germline CDR1 reads SEHNR; CDR2 reads FQNEAQ (reference sequence). Deletions cut 5 bases from V and 0 bases from J, with 8 bases between. The CDR3 runs 15 residues. The CDR3 region is CASSPDDSYNSPLHF. Written as DNA, the CDR3 is TGTGCCAGCAGCCCTGATGACTCCTATAATTCACCCCTCCACTTT.

This clonotype was seen at least ten times. The chain combines TRBV9 with TRBJ2-5, with TRBD1 as a possible D gene (6 bases). CDR1 is SGDLS, CDR2 YYNGEE, per germline. V was cut by 1 base and J by 4 bases, with 14 bases left in between. The CDR3 length is 15 residues. The DNA of the CDR3 is TGTGCCAGCAGCGTAACGGACAGACACGTAGAGACCCAGTACTTC. As protein: CASSVTDRHVETQYF.

The J gene is TRBJ1-1, the V gene TRBV5-1, with 7 bases that match TRBD1. The CDR3 is made up of 14 amino acids. The V gene's germline CDR1 is SGHRS and CDR2 YFSETQ. Unmatched junction bases numbered 9, after V lost 3 bases and J lost 7 bases. The CDR3 loop is CASSSGYTGDEAFF. CDR3 sequence (DNA): TGCGCCAGCAGCTCTGGATATACAGGGGATGAAGCTTTCTTT.

This clonotype turned up a few times. This sequence joins TRBV18 and TRBJ2-3; D gene uncertain. From germline, CDR1 is KGHSH and CDR2 LQKENI. This CDR3 is built from 13 residues. V lost 0 bases, J lost 6 bases, and 7 bases lay in between. This chain's CDR3 is CASSPPSEDTQYF. CDR3 coding DNA: TGTGCCAGCTCACCACCCTCCGAGGATACGCAGTATTTT.

Many counts were recorded for this clonotype. This chain joins TRBV20-1 and TRBJ2-1; 9 nucleotides line up with TRBD2. In germline, CDR1 is DFQATT, CDR2 SNEGSKA (reference sequence). The CDR3 contains 12 residues. The V gene end was trimmed by 3 bases and the J gene end by 6 bases; junction bases not matched to a gene: 0. This CDR3 is CSASSGGNEQFF. The CDR3 DNA is TGCAGTGCTAGTAGCGGGGGCAATGAGCAGTTCTTC.

This clonotype was recorded a few times. This sequence joins TRBV20-1 and TRBJ2-7, with D hard to call. Germline assignment: CDR1 DFQATT and CDR2 SNEGSKA (reference sequence). The V end was cut by 8 bases, the J end by 0 bases, with 8 bases between. The CDR3 length is 11 residues. Here the CDR3 DNA reads TGCAGTTCTGGGCCCTCCTACGAGCAGTACTTC. Translated: CSSGPSYEQYF.

This clonotype was counted once. Written as DNA, the CDR3 is TGTGCCAGCAGGTCCGGGACTCTCACCGGGGAGCTGTTTTTT. Translation gives CASRSGTLTGELFF. The rearrangement uses TRBV12-3 or TRBV12-4 and TRBJ2-2; D may be TRBD2 (6 bases). V lost 6 bases to trimming and J lost 4 bases, with 12 bases between them. The CDR3 runs to 14 residues.

This clonotype has only one observation. The V and J genes are TRBV11-2 and TRBJ2-1, with no clear D. V was pared by 0 bases and J by 3 bases, with 9 bases between. Germline V CDR1 and CDR2: SGHAT, FQNNGV. The CDR3 spans 15 residues. CDR3: CASSLDQENYNEQFF. CDR3 sequence (DNA): TGTGCCAGCAGCTTAGATCAGGAAAACTACAATGAGCAGTTCTTC. Full variable domain (remainder filled in from reference TRBV11-2 and TRBJ2-1): EAGVAQSPRYKIIEKRQSVAFWCNPISGHATLYWYQQILGQGPKLLIQFQNNGVVDDSQLPKDRFSAERLKGVDSTLKIQPAKLEDSAVYLCASSLDQENYNEQFFGPGTRLTVL.

The chain combines TRBV7-7 with TRBJ2-7; 7 nucleotides match TRBD2. J was trimmed by 2 bases and V by 6 bases; bases with no gene match: 13. Germline V lookup: CDR1 SSHAT, CDR2 FNYEAQ (reference sequence). This CDR3 region has 16 residues. CDR3 protein: CASRLFGGRGPYEQYF. The CDR3 nucleotides are TGTGCCAGCAGACTATTTGGGGGGAGGGGCCCCTACGAGCAGTACTTC.

The V and J genes are TRBV5-1 and TRBJ2-1; weak D call: TRBD2 (6 bases). V lost 7 bases and J lost 6, with 14 bases in between. Germline V CDR1 and CDR2: SGHRS, YFSETQ. The length of the CDR3 is 13 residues. CDR3 DNA sequence: TGCGCCAGCTCCCCGGAGGGACTCAATGAGCAGTTCTTC. This sequence encodes CASSPEGLNEQFF.

In its sample, this clonotype was seen a few times. This chain uses TRBV3-1 with TRBJ2-7; weak D call: TRBD2 (6 bases). From germline, CDR1 is LGHDT and CDR2 YNNKEL (reference sequence). The ends were cut back, 4 bases at V and 4 bases at J, with 17 bases in the middle. CDR3 length equals 15 residues. This CDR3 is CASSRKQRRGYEQYF. As DNA, the CDR3 is TGTGCCAGCAGCCGCAAACAACGGAGGGGTTACGAGCAGTACTTC.

This rearrangement joins TRBV20-1 to TRBJ2-3, with 8 bases identical to TRBD2. The germline V gene encodes CDR1 DFQATT and CDR2 SNEGSKA (reference sequence). The CDR3 contains 16 residues. Trimming took 3 bases from V and 2 from J; bases not matched to a gene: 10. DNA of the CDR3: TGCAGTGCTAGCCTCTTCGGGGGGGGGAACACAGATACGCAGTATTTT. This codes for CSASLFGGGNTDTQYF.

This clonotype was counted ten times or more. This chain links TRBV27 with TRBJ2-7, with a tentative D call TRBD2 (5 bases). V was cut by 2 bases and J by 7 bases, with 12 bases left in between. CDR3 size: 13 residues. Germline values: CDR1 MNHEY, CDR2 SMNVEV (reference sequence). CDR3 sequence reads: CASSLGLAREQYF. CDR3 nucleotides: TGTGCCAGCAGTTTAGGCCTAGCCCGGGAGCAGTACTTC.

J is TRBJ2-2 and V is TRBV20-1; D not certain. This CDR3 contains 14 residues. From germline, CDR1 is DFQATT and CDR2 SNEGSKA (reference sequence). Trimming cost V 1 base and J 1 base, with 7 bases left between them. The CDR3 reads CSARGPKNTGELFF. The CDR3 coding sequence is TGCAGTGCTAGAGGGCCGAAGAACACCGGGGAGCTGTTTTTT.

Only a few counts were recorded for this clonotype. The chain uses TRBV6-6 and TRBJ1-2; D may be TRBD1 (5 bases). The germline gives CDR1 MNHNY, CDR2 SVGAGI (reference sequence). This CDR3 spans 13 amino acids. The ends were cut back, 5 bases at V and 1 base at J, with 8 bases in the middle. Written as DNA, the CDR3 is TGTGCCAGCAGTAACGGGGGTAACTATGGCTACACCTTC. As protein: CASSNGGNYGYTF.

The V and J genes are TRBV20-1 and TRBJ2-7; tentatively, D is TRBD1 or TRBD2 (6 bases each). Trimming took 4 bases from V and 2 from J, leaving 15 bases between them. The CDR3 totals 14 residues. The germline CDR1 and CDR2 sequences are DFQATT and SNEGSKA (reference sequence). CDR3 DNA: TGCAGTGCTATGCGGGACACCTACCCCTACGAGCAGTACTTC. The encoded protein is CSAMRDTYPYEQYF.

This clonotype was counted a few times. The chain combines TRBV9 with TRBJ2-5; D is uncertain. The CDR3 length is 15 residues. Germline V gives CDR1 SGDLS, CDR2 YYNGEE. V was shortened by 6 bases and J by 2 bases, with 17 bases between the two germline ends. CDR3 nucleotide sequence: TGTGCCAGCACCGCCGGACGGAATCCTCAAGAGACCCAGTACTTC. Its translation is CASTAGRNPQETQYF.

The V gene is TRBV29-1, the J gene TRBJ2-3; TRBD2 agrees at 8 bases. The ends lost 1 base at V and 4 bases at J; junction bases unmatched: 4. The CDR3 has 14 amino acids. Germline lookup yields CDR1 SQVTM and CDR2 ANQGSEA. CDR3 in DNA: TGCAGCGTTGAAGTGGCAGCGGGAGCAGATACGCAGTATTTT. Its translation: CSVEVAAGADTQYF.